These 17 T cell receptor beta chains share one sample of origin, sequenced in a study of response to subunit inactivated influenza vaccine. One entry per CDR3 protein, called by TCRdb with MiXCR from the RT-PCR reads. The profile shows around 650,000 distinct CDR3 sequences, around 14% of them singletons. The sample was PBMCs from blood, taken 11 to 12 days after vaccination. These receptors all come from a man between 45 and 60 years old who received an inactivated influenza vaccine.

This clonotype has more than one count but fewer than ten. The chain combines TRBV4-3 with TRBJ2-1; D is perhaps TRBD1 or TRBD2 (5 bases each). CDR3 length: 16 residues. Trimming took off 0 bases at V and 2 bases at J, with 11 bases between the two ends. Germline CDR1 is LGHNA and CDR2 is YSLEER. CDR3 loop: CASSQDFGGPYNEQFF. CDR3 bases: TGCGCCAGCAGCCAAGATTTTGGGGGACCCTACAATGAGCAGTTCTTC.

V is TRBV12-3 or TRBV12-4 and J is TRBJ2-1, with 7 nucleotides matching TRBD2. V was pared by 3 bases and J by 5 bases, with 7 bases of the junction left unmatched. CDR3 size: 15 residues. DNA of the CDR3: TGTGCCAGCAGTTTTGGAGTAGCGGGCCACAATGAGCAGTTCTTC. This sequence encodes CASSFGVAGHNEQFF.

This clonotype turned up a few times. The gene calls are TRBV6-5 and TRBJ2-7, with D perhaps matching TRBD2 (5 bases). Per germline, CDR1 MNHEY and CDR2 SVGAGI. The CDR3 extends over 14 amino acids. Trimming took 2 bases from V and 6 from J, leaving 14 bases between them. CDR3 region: CASSYGAEVPEQYF. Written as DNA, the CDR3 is TGTGCCAGCAGTTACGGAGCGGAGGTCCCCGAGCAGTACTTC.

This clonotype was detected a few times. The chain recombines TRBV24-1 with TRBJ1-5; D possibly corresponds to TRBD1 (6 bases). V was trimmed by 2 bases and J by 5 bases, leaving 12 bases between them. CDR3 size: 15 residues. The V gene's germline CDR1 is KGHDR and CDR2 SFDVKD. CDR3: CATSDSGRGDQPQHF. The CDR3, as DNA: TGTGCCACCAGTGATTCCGGCAGGGGTGATCAGCCCCAGCATTTT.

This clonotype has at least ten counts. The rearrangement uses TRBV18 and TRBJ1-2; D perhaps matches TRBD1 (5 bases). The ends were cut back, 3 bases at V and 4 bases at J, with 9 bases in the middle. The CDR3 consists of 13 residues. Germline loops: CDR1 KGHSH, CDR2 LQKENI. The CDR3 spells CASSPPGGYGYTF. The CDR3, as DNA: TGTGCCAGCTCACCTCCCGGGGGCTATGGCTACACCTTC.

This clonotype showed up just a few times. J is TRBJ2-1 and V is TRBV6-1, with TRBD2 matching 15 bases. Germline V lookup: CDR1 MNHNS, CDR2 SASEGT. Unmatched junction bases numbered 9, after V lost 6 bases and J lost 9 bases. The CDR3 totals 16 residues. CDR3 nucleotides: TGTGCCAGCAGGGTCGGACTAGCGGGGGGGCAGGGTGAGCAGTTCTTC. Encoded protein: CASRVGLAGGQGEQFF.

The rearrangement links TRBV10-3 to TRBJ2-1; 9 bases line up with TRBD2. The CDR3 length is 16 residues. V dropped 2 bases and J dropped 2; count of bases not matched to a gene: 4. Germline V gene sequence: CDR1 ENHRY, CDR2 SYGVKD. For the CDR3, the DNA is TGTGCCATCAGTGAGCGGGCGGGAGGGCCCTACAATGAGCAGTTCTTC. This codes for CAISERAGGPYNEQFF.

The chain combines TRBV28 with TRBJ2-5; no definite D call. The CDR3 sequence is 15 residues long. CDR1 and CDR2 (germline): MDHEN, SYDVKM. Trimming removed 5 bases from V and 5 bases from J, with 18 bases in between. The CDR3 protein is CASSTNSRARETQYF. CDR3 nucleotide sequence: TGTGCCAGCAGTACAAATTCCCGGGCTAGGGAGACCCAGTACTTC.

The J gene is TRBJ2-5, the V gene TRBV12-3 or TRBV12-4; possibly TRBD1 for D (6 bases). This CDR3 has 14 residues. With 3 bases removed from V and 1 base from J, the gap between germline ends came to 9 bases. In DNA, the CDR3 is TGTGCCAGCAGTTTCGGGGACATCCAAGAGACCCAGTACTTC. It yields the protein CASSFGDIQETQYF.

In DNA, the CDR3 is TGCGCCAGCAGCCCGGCCAGCGGGCTCTCCTACGAGCAGTACTTC. Translation: CASSPASGLSYEQYF. The chain employs TRBV4-3 and TRBJ2-7, with a weak D call TRBD2 (6 bases). The CDR3 has 15 residues. CDR1 is LGHNA, CDR2 YSLEER, per germline. Trimming cost V 4 bases and J 0 bases, with 13 bases left between them.

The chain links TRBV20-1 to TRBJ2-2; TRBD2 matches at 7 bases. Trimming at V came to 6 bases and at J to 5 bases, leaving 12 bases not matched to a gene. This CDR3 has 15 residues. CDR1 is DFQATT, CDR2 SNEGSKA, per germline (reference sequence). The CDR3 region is CSATVLAGVTGELFF. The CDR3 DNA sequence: TGCAGTGCCACCGTACTGGCGGGAGTAACCGGGGAGCTGTTTTTT.

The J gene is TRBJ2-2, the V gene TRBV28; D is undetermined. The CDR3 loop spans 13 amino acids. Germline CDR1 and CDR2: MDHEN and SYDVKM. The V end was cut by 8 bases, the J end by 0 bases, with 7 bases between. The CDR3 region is CASRHPNTGELFF. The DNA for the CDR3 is TGTGCCAGCCGGCATCCGAACACCGGGGAGCTGTTTTTT.

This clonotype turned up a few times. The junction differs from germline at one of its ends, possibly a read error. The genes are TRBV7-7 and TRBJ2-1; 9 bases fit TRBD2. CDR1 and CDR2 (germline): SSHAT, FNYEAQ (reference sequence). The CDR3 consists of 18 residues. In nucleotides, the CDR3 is TGTGCTAGCAGCTTGGGGGCTAGCGGGGTGGGGGCCTACAATGAGCAGTTCTTC. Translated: CASSLGASGVGAYNEQFF.

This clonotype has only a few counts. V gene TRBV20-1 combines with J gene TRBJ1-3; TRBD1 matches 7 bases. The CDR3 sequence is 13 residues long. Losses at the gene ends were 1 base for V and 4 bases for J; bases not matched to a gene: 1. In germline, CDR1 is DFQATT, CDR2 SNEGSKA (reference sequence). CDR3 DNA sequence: TGCAGTGCTAGAGGGGACAGCGGAAACACCATATATTTT. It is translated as CSARGDSGNTIYF.

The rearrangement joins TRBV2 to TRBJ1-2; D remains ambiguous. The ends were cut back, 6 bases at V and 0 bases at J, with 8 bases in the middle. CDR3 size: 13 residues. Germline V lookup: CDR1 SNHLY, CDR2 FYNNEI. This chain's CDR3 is CASSTEANYGYTF. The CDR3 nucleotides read TGTGCCAGCAGCACGGAAGCTAACTATGGCTACACCTTC.

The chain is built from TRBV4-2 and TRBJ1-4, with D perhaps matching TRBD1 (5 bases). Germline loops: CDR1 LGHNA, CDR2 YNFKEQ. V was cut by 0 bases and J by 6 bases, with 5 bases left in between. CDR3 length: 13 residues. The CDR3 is CASSQDRDEKLFF. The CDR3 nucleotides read TGTGCCAGCAGCCAAGACAGGGATGAAAAACTGTTTTTT.

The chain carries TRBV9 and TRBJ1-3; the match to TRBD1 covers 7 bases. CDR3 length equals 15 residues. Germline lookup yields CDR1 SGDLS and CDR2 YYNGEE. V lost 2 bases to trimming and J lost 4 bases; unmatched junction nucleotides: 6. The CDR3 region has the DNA TGTGCCAGCAGCGTCCGGACAGGTCACGGAAACACCATATATTTT. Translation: CASSVRTGHGNTIYF.